This record covers a single T cell receptor (beta chain). The antigen remains unidentified. Memory CD4+ T cells were sorted as CD4+CD45RO+CD25- cells. Study-wide points: Tumor memory CD4+ T cell TCR gene usage was found to cluster with blood and lymph node memory CD4+ cells and with lymph node naive CD4+ cells.

V shed 3 bases and J shed 5 bases, with 6 bases lying between them. The CDR3 contains 12 residues. CDR1 is MDHEN, CDR2 SYDVKM, per germline. Constant-region reverse primers amplified full-length variable regions, followed by semi-nested Nested Universal Primer A PCR. MiXCR was run by TCRdb on the 5' RACE reads, yielding one entry per CDR3 protein. The profile covers roughly 8,600 distinct CDR3 sequences, with approximately 52% appearing a single time and approximately 5% taken by the ten largest. The V and J genes are TRBV28 and TRBJ2-3; D perhaps matches TRBD2 (5 bases). Sequencing used memory CD4+ T cells sorted from a lymph node. Sample subset: memory CD4+ T cells, CD4+CD45RO+CD25-. This clonotype was sampled from a female donor with breast cancer. CDR3 residues: CASSLEEDTQYF. The CDR3 region has the DNA TGTGCCAGCAGTTTGGAGGAAGATACGCAGTATTTT.